This TCR beta chain emerged from a study of blood T cell repertoires in COVID-19. Overall study context: COVID-19 samples, acute and convalescent, were from the United States, Italy and Spain. T cells, B-cell-depleted T cells, or PBMCs provided the cDNA or gDNA that served as material.

This clone appeared a single time. CDR3 length equals 18 residues. Germline assignment: CDR1 SEHNR and CDR2 FQNEAQ (reference sequence). V was cut by 2 bases and J by 4 bases, with 23 bases left in between. Authors' data handling: Estimates of nucleated cell counts were drawn from the amplification of reference gene primers. Generated by immunoSEQ multiplex PCR, the TCRdb table keeps only in-frame clones and is missing some. V and J calls and clone size come straight from that table; D and trimming were deduced from the DNA. The repertoire holds around 300,000 clones, with roughly 90% as singletons. The sample consisted of peripheral blood. The V call is TRBV7-9, the J call TRBJ1-1, with D maybe TRBD1 (6 bases). The sequence derives from a woman aged 50 to 60 with active or convalescent COVID-19. CDR3 DNA: TGTGCCAGCAGCTTACTCACCGTTTGGGGGGGCGCAGTCACTGAAGCTTTCTTT. This gives the protein CASSLLTVWGGAVTEAFF.